These 8 T cell receptor beta chains share one sample of origin, sequenced in a study of OX40 agonist ivuxolimab in advanced cancers. The protocol was immunoSEQ multiplex PCR, while the TCRdb copy is restricted to in-frame clones and leaves out a portion. The data contain 75,000 to 95,000 clones, 92% of them seen just once; the ten biggest clones take up roughly 0.5%. The sequenced sample was CD4+ or CD8+ T cells sorted from blood, obtained in a trial of the OX40 agonist ivuxolimab. These receptors came from an adult with an advanced solid tumor such as melanoma, head and neck, liver or kidney cancer.

The chain combines TRBV25-1 with TRBJ2-7; 9 bases map to TRBD2. The CDR3 sequence is 14 residues long. Germline CDR1 is MGHDK and CDR2 is SYGVNS. Losses at the gene ends were 4 bases for V and 4 bases for J; bases not matched to a gene: 5. As DNA, the CDR3 is TGTGCCAGCAGTGGAGCGGGAGGTGTGTACGAGCAGTACTTC. This translates into CASSGAGGVYEQYF.

The chain employs TRBV21-1 and TRBJ2-5; TRBD1 is taken as the D call from the table, unchecked against the DNA. TRBV21-1 is deemed a pseudogene. This CDR3 has 15 amino acids. The CDR3 region has the DNA TGTGCCAGCAGCAGGGGGCCGACAGGGTTTGAGACCCAGTACTTC. It encodes CASSRGPTGFETQYF.

The CDR3: CASSTGSVPDQPQHF. Written as DNA, the CDR3 is TGTGCCAGTAGTACCGGGTCCGTCCCTGATCAGCCCCAGCATTTT. V is TRBV19 and J is TRBJ1-5; D call uncertain. Trimming shortened V by 4 bases and J by 5 bases, and 15 bases separated the two germline ends. The CDR3 covers 15 residues. Germline CDR1 and CDR2: LNHDA and SQIVND (reference sequence).

The rearrangement uses TRBV7-9 and TRBJ1-2, with D maybe TRBD1 (5 bases). The CDR3 is 14 amino acids. V dropped 5 bases and J dropped 6 bases, with 16 bases sitting between them. The germline V gene has CDR1 SEHNR and CDR2 FQNEAQ (reference sequence). DNA of the CDR3: TGTGCCAGCAGCCAAGGTCGACGGGACCATGGCTACACCTTC. This sequence encodes CASSQGRRDHGYTF. Filled out from reference TRBV7-9 and TRBJ1-2, the complete variable domain reads DTGVSQNPRHKITKRGQNVTFRCDPISEHNRLYWYRQTLGQGPEFLTYFQNEAQLEKSRLLSDRFSAERPKGSFSTLEIQRTEQGDSAMYLCASSQGRRDHGYTFGSGTRLTVV.

The chain recombines TRBV6-6 with TRBJ1-4, with D possibly being TRBD1 (6 bases). Trimming cost V 5 bases and J 8 bases, with 15 bases left between them. CDR1 MNHNY and CDR2 SVGAGI come from the germline V gene (reference sequence). CDR3 length: 14 amino acids. The CDR3 reads CASSPRLGGEKLFF. DNA of the CDR3: TGTGCCAGCAGTCCGCGGCTAGGGGGGGAAAAACTGTTTTTT.

The chain's CDR3 is CASTPGQGNTDTQYF. The CDR3 coding sequence is TGTGCCAGCACGCCGGGACAGGGGAACACAGATACGCAGTATTTT. The J gene is TRBJ2-3, the V gene TRBV7-9; 10 nucleotides line up with TRBD1. CDR3 length equals 15 residues. V lost 7 bases and J lost 2; bases outside the gene matches: 6. Germline V CDR1 and CDR2: SEHNR, FQNEAQ (reference sequence).

The chain joins TRBV29-1 to TRBJ1-5; possible D gene TRBD1, 5 bases. The length of the CDR3 is 13 residues. V gave up 6 bases and J gave up 4 bases, with 13 bases separating them. In germline, CDR1 is SQVTM, CDR2 ANQGSEA. CDR3 in amino acids: CSVLDTANQPQHF. The CDR3 coding sequence is TGCAGCGTACTGGACACCGCGAATCAGCCCCAGCATTTT.

The chain combines TRBV2 with TRBJ1-1; 7 bases match TRBD1. The CDR3 loop spans 11 amino acids. Germline CDR1 SNHLY, CDR2 FYNNEI. Trimming cost V 10 bases and J 4 bases; bases outside gene matches: 3. The DNA for the CDR3 is TGTGCCATCACAGGGGTCACTGAAGCTTTCTTT. Protein sequence: CAITGVTEAFF.